This note documents a single T cell receptor (beta chain) sequence. This entry comes from a study of cytomegalovirus exposure and HLA in healthy donors. The ends lost 0 bases at V and 9 bases at J; junction bases unmatched: 3. Per the germline V gene, CDR1 is SGHNT and CDR2 is YYREEE (reference sequence). The CDR3 length is 15 residues. Vbeta (60) and Jbeta (13) primers were used in the PCR. The repertoire was sequenced with immunoSEQ multiplex PCR; TCRdb's copy has only in-frame clones and lacks some. The sample includes more than 140,000 clones, around 65% seen only once; the top ten take roughly 3.1%.

The sequencing sample was made of PBMCs. This sequence joins TRBV5-4 and TRBJ1-6; TRBD1 agrees at 10 bases. This receptor was identified in a woman in her thirties in good health and CMV-seropositive. CDR3 protein: CASSLAGQGSSPLHF. The CDR3 DNA follows: TGTGCCAGCAGCTTGGCGGGACAGGGGAGTTCACCCCTCCACTTT.